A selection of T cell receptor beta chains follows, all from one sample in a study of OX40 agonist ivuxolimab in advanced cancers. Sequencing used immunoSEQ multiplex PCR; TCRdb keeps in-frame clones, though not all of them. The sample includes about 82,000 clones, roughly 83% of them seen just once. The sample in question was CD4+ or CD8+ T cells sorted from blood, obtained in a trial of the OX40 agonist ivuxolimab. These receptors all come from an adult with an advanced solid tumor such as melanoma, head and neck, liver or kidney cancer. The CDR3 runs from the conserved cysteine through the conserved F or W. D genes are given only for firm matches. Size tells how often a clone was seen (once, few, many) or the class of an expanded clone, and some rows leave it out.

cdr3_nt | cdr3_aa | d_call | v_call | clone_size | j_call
TGTGCCAGCACCTCCCGGGGGGGCGGCAATCAGCCCCAGCATTTT | CASTSRGGGNQPQHF | . | TRBV9 | . | TRBJ1-5
TGCGCCAGCAGCTCCGCCCCGAACACCGGGGAGCTGTTTTTT | CASSSAPNTGELFF | . | TRBV5-1 | . | TRBJ2-2
TGTGCCAGCTCGTCGTCCCTTTCTGAAGCTTTCTTT | CASSSSLSEAFF | . | TRBV18 | . | TRBJ1-1
TGTGCCAGCAGCTTAGAGCAGGGAAGGATGAACACTGAAGCTTTCTTT | CASSLEQGRMNTEAFF | . | TRBV11-1 | . | TRBJ1-1
TGTGCCTGGATATCGATGGACTATAACTATGGCTACACCTTC | CAWISMDYNYGYTF | . | TRBV30 | . | TRBJ1-2
TGTGCCAGCGCGGGGTACCCTGTAAATGAGCAGTTCTTC | CASAGYPVNEQFF | . | TRBV27 | . | TRBJ2-1
TGTGCCAGCAGTGAGGCTATGGCAGGGTTGTACAGCAATCAGCCCCAGCATTTT | CASSEAMAGLYSNQPQHF | . | TRBV2 | . | TRBJ1-5
TGTGCCATCAGTGACAGGGTTAGTTCACCCCTCCACTTT | CAISDRVSSPLHF | . | TRBV10-3 | . | TRBJ1-6
TGTGCCAGCAGCCAAGGGGGCCGTAAGCAGCATTTT | CASSQGGRKQHF | TRBD1 | TRBV28 | few | TRBJ1-5
TGTGCCTGGATACGAGGGCAGTTTAACACTGAAGCTTTCTTT | CAWIRGQFNTEAFF | . | TRBV30 | . | TRBJ1-1
TGTGCCACCAGCAGAGCAGAGAATTCACCCCTCCACTTT | CATSRAENSPLHF | . | TRBV15 | . | TRBJ1-6
TGTGCCAGCAGCTCGGGACAGAGTACCGAGCAGTACTTC | CASSSGQSTEQYF | TRBD1 | TRBV7-2 | few | TRBJ2-7
TGTGCCATCAGACTTAGCGGGAAGTGGGACGAGCAGTACTTC | CAIRLSGKWDEQYF | TRBD2 | TRBV10-3 | . | TRBJ2-7
TGTGCCAGCAGCCTAGCGGGGGGGAGCACAGATACGCAGTATTTT | CASSLAGGSTDTQYF | TRBD2 | TRBV7-9 | . | TRBJ2-3